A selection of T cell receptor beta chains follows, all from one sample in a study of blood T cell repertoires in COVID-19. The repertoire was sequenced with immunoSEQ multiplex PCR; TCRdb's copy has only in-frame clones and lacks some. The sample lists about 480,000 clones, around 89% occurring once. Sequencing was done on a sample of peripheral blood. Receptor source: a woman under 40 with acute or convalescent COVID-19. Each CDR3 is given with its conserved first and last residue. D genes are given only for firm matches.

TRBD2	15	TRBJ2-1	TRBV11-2	CASSSTSGGAHEQFF	TGTGCCAGCAGCTCGACTAGCGGGGGGGCCCATGAGCAGTTCTTC
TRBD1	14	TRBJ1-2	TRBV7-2	CASSLDNRGYGYTF	TGTGCCAGCAGCTTAGATAACAGGGGGTATGGCTACACCTTC
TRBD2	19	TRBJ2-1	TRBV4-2	CASSRKTTSGTVYYNEQFF	TGTGCCAGCAGCCGTAAGACGACTAGCGGGACTGTATACTACAATGAGCAGTTCTTC
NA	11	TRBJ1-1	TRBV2	CASSIIAEAFF	TGTGCCAGCAGTATCATTGCTGAAGCTTTCTTT
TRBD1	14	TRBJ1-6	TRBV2	CASSPTGMNSPLHF	TGTGCCAGCAGTCCGACAGGGATGAATTCACCCCTCCACTTT
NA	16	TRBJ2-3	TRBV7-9	CASSLISGGLTDTQYF	TGTGCCAGCAGCTTGATCTCGGGGGGCCTCACAGATACGCAGTATTTT
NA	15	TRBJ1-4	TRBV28	CASKGLPAGDEKLFF	TGTGCCAGCAAGGGGCTCCCCGCGGGGGATGAAAAACTGTTTTTT
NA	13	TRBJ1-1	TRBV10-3	CAISDGPGIKAFF	TGTGCCATCAGTGATGGGCCGGGAATAAAAGCTTTCTTT
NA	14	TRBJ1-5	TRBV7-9	CASSLPGNNQPQHF	TGTGCCAGCAGCTTGCCGGGGAACAATCAGCCCCAGCATTTT
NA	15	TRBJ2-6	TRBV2	CASSYRVSGANVLTF	TGTGCCAGCAGTTACCGGGTCTCTGGGGCCAACGTCCTGACTTTC
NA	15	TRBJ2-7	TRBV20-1	CSASNGQIGSYEQYF	TGCAGTGCTAGTAATGGGCAGATAGGATCCTACGAGCAGTACTTC
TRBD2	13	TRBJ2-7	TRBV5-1	CASSLRTGGEQYF	TGCGCCAGCAGCTTACGAACGGGGGGAGAGCAGTACTTC
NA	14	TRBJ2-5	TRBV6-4	CASSDRWDSGTQYF	TGTGCCAGCAGTGACAGGTGGGACTCGGGGACCCAGTACTTC
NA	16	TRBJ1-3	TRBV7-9	CASSLGGQGSGNTIYF	TGTGCCAGCAGCTTGGGTGGTCAGGGATCGGGAAACACCATATATTTT